This T cell receptor beta chain was observed in a study of shared clonotypes between healthy human individuals. Turning to the study itself: There were three CD4 naive, three CD4 memory, two CD8 naive and one CD8 memory plates per donor. Findings and caveats of the study: The generation probabilities recorded for non-shared clonotypes fell below those of clonotypes shared by all four donors.

V lost 4 bases and J lost 0, with 25 bases in between. The germline V gene encodes CDR1 LGHNA and CDR2 YNFKEQ. The CDR3 totals 19 residues. Deep was the level at which the assay was run. This table comes from immunoSEQ multiplex PCR, and its TCRdb copy is limited to in-frame clones, with some not included. This sample has 1,400,000 or so clones, with around 98.5% found just once. This clone was counted a single time. No antigen is known for it. The source of this sequence is a man aged 25-45 years in good health. The rearrangement uses TRBV4-2 and TRBJ2-7; a weak D match, TRBD2 (6 bases). Specimen: naive CD4+ T cells sorted from blood. Subset here: CD45RA+ positively selected. The CDR3 DNA reads TGTGCCAGCAGCCCACATCCCATAGTGGGGACTGGGGGCTCCTACGAGCAGTACTTC. It specifies CASSPHPIVGTGGSYEQYF.